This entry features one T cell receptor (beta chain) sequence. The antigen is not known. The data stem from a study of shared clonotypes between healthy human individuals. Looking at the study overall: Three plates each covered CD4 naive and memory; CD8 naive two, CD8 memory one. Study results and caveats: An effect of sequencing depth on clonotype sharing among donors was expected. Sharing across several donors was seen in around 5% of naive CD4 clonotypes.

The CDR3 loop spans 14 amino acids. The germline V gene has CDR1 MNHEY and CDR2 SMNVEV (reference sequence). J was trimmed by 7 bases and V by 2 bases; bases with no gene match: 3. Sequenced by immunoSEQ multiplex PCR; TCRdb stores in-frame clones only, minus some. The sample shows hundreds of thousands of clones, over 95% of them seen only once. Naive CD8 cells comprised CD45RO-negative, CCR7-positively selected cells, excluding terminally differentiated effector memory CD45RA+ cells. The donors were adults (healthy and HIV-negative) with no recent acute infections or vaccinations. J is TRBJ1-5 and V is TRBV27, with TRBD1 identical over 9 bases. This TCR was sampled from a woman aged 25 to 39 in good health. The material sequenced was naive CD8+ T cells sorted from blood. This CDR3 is CASSLGQGWQPQHF. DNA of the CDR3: TGTGCCAGCAGTTTAGGACAGGGGTGGCAGCCCCAGCATTTT.